This T cell receptor (beta chain) is drawn from a study of blood T cell repertoires in COVID-19. Study as a whole: Specimens from acute and convalescent COVID-19 originated in the United States, Italy and Spain.

The data were produced by immunoSEQ multiplex PCR, yet TCRdb's version contains in-frame clones alone and is incomplete. Here the sample spans about 210,000 clones, 80% to 90% being singletons. Participant age was roughly 18 to 90 years, and participants resided in approximately 25 US areas. Cohort assignment relied on participant-reported clinical history. The CDR3 loop spans 14 amino acids. The germline gives CDR1 SGHRS, CDR2 YFSETQ. Trimming removed 0 bases at V and 0 bases at J, with 6 bases between. This sequence originates from a man aged 18-30 years with acute COVID-19. Specimen: PBMCs or T cells enriched from blood (not recorded which). The rearrangement links TRBV5-1 to TRBJ1-1; D unclear. CDR3 residues: CASSLVSLNTEAFF. The CDR3 DNA follows: TGCGCCAGCAGCTTGGTCTCTCTGAACACTGAAGCTTTCTTT. The full variable domain, in which reference TRBV5-1 and TRBJ1-1 provide the parts outside the CDR3, is KAGVTQTPRYLIKTRGQQVTLSCSPISGHRSVSWYQQTPGQGLQFLFEYFSETQRNKGNFPGRFSGRQFSNSRSEMNVSTLELGDSALYLCASSLVSLNTEAFFGQGTRLTVV.